What follows are 11 T cell receptor beta chains derived from one specimen sequenced in a study of blood T cell repertoires in COVID-19. The repertoire was sequenced with immunoSEQ multiplex PCR; TCRdb's copy has only in-frame clones and lacks some. The sample includes some 150,000 clones, over 60% of them seen just once. The specimen was peripheral blood. These receptors came from a woman older than 75 with active or convalescent COVID-19.

There are a few counts of this clone. The rearrangement links TRBV5-1 to TRBJ2-2; possibly TRBD1 for D (6 bases). CDR1 is SGHRS, CDR2 YFSETQ, per germline. The V end lost 4 bases, the J end lost 3 bases, and 16 bases lay between the germline ends. The CDR3 has 16 residues. The CDR3 DNA is TGCGCCAGCAGCCCGGAACAGGGAATGTACACCGGGGAGCTGTTTTTT. It yields the protein CASSPEQGMYTGELFF.

The chain joins TRBV7-6 to TRBJ2-5, with a tentative D call TRBD1 (6 bases). Per the germline V gene, CDR1 is SGHVS and CDR2 is FNYEAQ. This CDR3 comprises 19 residues. Trimming removed 2 bases at V and 5 bases at J, with 27 bases between. The CDR3: CASSLRARRQEQFGETQYF. CDR3 DNA: TGTGCCAGCAGCTTAAGGGCCCGTCGACAGGAGCAATTCGGGGAGACCCAGTACTTC.

This chain joins TRBV7-2 and TRBJ1-5; 9 bases fit TRBD1. CDR1 is SGHTA and CDR2 is FQGNSA in the germline V gene. After removal of 5 bases from V and 4 bases from J, the junction contained 6 bases not matched to a gene. CDR3 length equals 15 residues. CDR3 region: CASSGGQGRNQPQHF. The CDR3 DNA follows: TGTGCCAGCAGCGGGGGACAGGGCAGAAATCAGCCCCAGCATTTT.

J is TRBJ1-5 and V is TRBV7-6; D may be TRBD1 (6 bases). The CDR3 covers 15 residues. Germline V gene data show CDR1 as SGHVS and CDR2 as FNYEAQ. V shed 2 bases and J shed 5 bases, with 13 bases lying between them. The CDR3: CASSLNQGIDQPQHF. The CDR3 nucleotides read TGTGCCAGCAGCTTAAATCAGGGGATTGATCAGCCCCAGCATTTT.

V gene TRBV10-3 combines with J gene TRBJ1-2, with 8 bases identical to TRBD1. Trimming removed 6 bases from V and 0 bases from J; junction bases left unmatched: 6. Germline lookup yields CDR1 ENHRY and CDR2 SYGVKD. This CDR3 has 15 amino acids. Here the CDR3 reads CAIRGDRTSNYGYTF. In nucleotides, the CDR3 is TGTGCCATCAGGGGGGACAGGACCTCTAACTATGGCTACACCTTC.

The genes are TRBV6-5 and TRBJ1-2; 8 nucleotides agree with TRBD1. The J segment lost 4 bases and the V segment lost 8 bases, leaving 9 bases of the junction unmatched. Germline CDR1 MNHEY, CDR2 SVGAGI. The CDR3 contains 14 residues. The CDR3 spells CASGQGLVSYGYTF. DNA of the CDR3: TGTGCCAGCGGACAGGGTCTTGTAAGCTATGGCTACACCTTC.

The chain recombines TRBV7-3 with TRBJ1-4; possible D gene TRBD1, 6 bases. This CDR3 spans 14 amino acids. The V end lost 5 bases, the J end lost 5 bases, and 12 bases lay between the germline ends. Germline V gives CDR1 SGHTA, CDR2 FQGTGA. This chain's CDR3 is CASSVDRENEKLFF. CDR3 nucleotides: TGTGCCAGCAGCGTGGACAGAGAAAATGAAAAACTGTTTTTT.

With regard to this clone: Its ends do not fully match the called genes, so a read error is possible. The rearrangement joins TRBV30 to TRBJ1-2; 7 bases align to TRBD1. The CDR3 runs to 15 residues. The V gene's germline CDR1 is GTSNPN and CDR2 SVGIG (reference sequence). The CDR3 loop reads CEQISSGQENYGYTF. Written as DNA, the CDR3 is TGCGAACAAATCAGCTCAGGACAGGAAAACTATGGCTACACCTTC.

This clone was observed a single time. J is TRBJ2-7 and V is TRBV5-4; D is perhaps TRBD2 (7 bases). The V and J ends lost 3 bases and 2 bases respectively, with 18 bases between them. Germline lookup yields CDR1 SGHNT and CDR2 YYREEE (reference sequence). The CDR3 is 16 residues long. CDR3 region: CASSSAGGRSPYEQYF. CDR3 nucleotide sequence: TGTGCCAGCAGCTCAGCCGGGGGGCGTTCCCCCTACGAGCAGTACTTC. The whole variable domain, remainder taken from reference TRBV5-4 and TRBJ2-7, is ETGVTQSPTHLIKTRGQQVTLRCSSQSGHNTVSWYQQALGQGPQFIFQYYREEENGRGNFPPRFSGLQFPNYSSELNVNALELDDSALYLCASSSAGGRSPYEQYFGPGTRLTVT.

The V call is TRBV11-1, the J call TRBJ1-5, with 8 nucleotides matching TRBD1. The ends lost 2 bases at V and 7 bases at J; junction bases unmatched: 4. Germline V gene sequence: CDR1 SGHAT, CDR2 FQDESV (reference sequence). CDR3 length equals 14 residues. The CDR3 spells CASSLTGGGQPQHF. CDR3 bases: TGTGCCAGCAGCTTAACAGGGGGAGGGCAGCCCCAGCATTTT.

The CDR3 loop is CASSLGGEFSPLHF. CDR3 bases: TGTGCCAGCAGTTTAGGGGGGGAATTTTCACCCCTCCACTTT. V usage is TRBV27 and J usage is TRBJ1-6; tentatively, D is TRBD1 (5 bases). The germline V gene has CDR1 MNHEY and CDR2 SMNVEV (reference sequence). The length of the CDR3 is 14 residues. V shed 2 bases and J shed 9 bases, with 11 bases lying between them.